The rows below give T cell receptor beta chains drawn from one sample of a study of radiation and T cells in renal cell carcinoma. TCRdb keeps only in-frame clones here, not all; method: immunoSEQ multiplex PCR. The sample yields about 23,000 clones, 45% to 70% seen once. This material consisted of tumor tissue, taken from a patient whose treatment was nephrectomy without radiotherapy. The receptors come from a human donor with renal cell carcinoma. Both conserved end residues are part of each CDR3. Fields, in order: clone size, J gene, D gene, V gene, CDR3 protein, CDR3 DNA. D genes are given only for firm matches. Rows may omit the clone size; those that give it use once, few, many or a size class.

>.|TRBJ1-4|.|TRBV28
CASSLDVRGGEKLFF
TGTGCCAGCAGCCTTGACGTTAGGGGAGGTGAAAAACTGTTTTTT
>few|TRBJ1-1|.|TRBV2
CASRVRIMNTEAFF
TGTGCCAGCAGGGTCCGAATCATGAACACTGAAGCTTTCTTT
>.|TRBJ1-2|.|TRBV27
CASSLKVGGAGYGYTF
TGTGCCAGCAGTTTAAAAGTCGGGGGGGCAGGCTATGGCTACACCTTC
>.|TRBJ2-7|.|TRBV7-2
CASSFGSSYEQYF
TGTGCCAGCAGCTTTGGGAGCTCCTACGAGCAGTACTTC
>few|TRBJ2-7|.|TRBV30
CAWSVSVKSYEQYF
TGTGCCTGGAGTGTATCGGTGAAATCCTACGAGCAGTACTTC
>.|TRBJ2-7|.|TRBV10-3
CAITRRVHEQYF
TGTGCCATCACCAGACGGGTCCACGAGCAGTACTTC
>few|TRBJ1-5|TRBD1|TRBV7-2
CASSSQGTGNQPQHF
TGTGCCAGCAGCTCTCAAGGGACAGGGAATCAGCCCCAGCATTTT
>few|TRBJ1-1|.|TRBV5-1
CASSLLGTVNTEAFF
TGCGCCAGCAGCTTGCTCGGGACGGTTAACACTGAAGCTTTCTTT
>.|TRBJ2-1|.|TRBV1
CTSSQASGFNEQFF
TGCACCAGCAGCCAAGCGAGTGGGTTTAATGAGCAGTTCTTC
>.|TRBJ2-3|.|TRBV15
CATSRVGLPGYF
TGTGCCACCAGCAGAGTTGGCCTACCCGGGTATTTT
>.|TRBJ1-1|.|TRBV11-2
CASSPYSWFWGRLNTEAFF
TGTGCCAGCAGCCCGTACTCATGGTTCTGGGGGCGTTTGAACACTGAAGCTTTCTTT
>.|TRBJ2-5|TRBD1|TRBV5-1
CASSLDPDRGETQYF
TGCGCCAGCAGCTTGGATCCGGACAGGGGAGAGACCCAGTACTTC
>.|TRBJ2-3|.|TRBV7-6
CASSLAGGRDGQYF
TGTGCCAGCAGCTTAGCAGGGGGACGCGACGGGCAGTATTTT
>.|TRBJ1-2|.|TRBV19
CASSMRVGSGYTF
TGTGCCAGTAGTATGCGTGTCGGATCTGGCTACACCTTC
>.|TRBJ1-2|.|TRBV6-6
CATHLKADGYTF
TGTGCCACCCACCTAAAGGCGGATGGCTACACCTTC
>many|TRBJ1-2|TRBD1|TRBV4-1
CASSQDEGADYGYTF
TGCGCCAGCAGCCAAGACGAGGGGGCTGACTATGGCTACACCTTC
>medium-sized|TRBJ1-1|.|TRBV4-2
CASSPLRGADTEAFF
TGTGCCAGCAGCCCGCTGAGGGGGGCTGACACTGAAGCTTTCTTT
>.|TRBJ1-5|.|TRBV15
CATTTVPNQPQHF
TGTGCCACCACAACAGTGCCCAATCAGCCCCAGCATTTT
>.|TRBJ2-7|.|TRBV4-2
CASSQDGVGENSYEQYF
TGTGCCAGCAGCCAAGATGGGGTCGGAGAGAACTCCTACGAGCAGTACTTC
>.|TRBJ1-2|.|TRBV6-1
CASSAQGPSYRAYGYTF
TGTGCCAGCAGTGCTCAGGGGCCCTCCTATAGGGCCTATGGCTACACCTTC
>.|TRBJ1-6|.|TRBV19
CASSITGVVGSPLHF
TGTGCCAGTAGTATCACCGGCGTGGTCGGTTCACCCCTCCACTTT
>.|TRBJ2-7|.|TRBV29-1
CSVRGWGDYEQYF
TGCAGCGTTAGGGGATGGGGGGACTACGAGCAGTACTTC
>.|TRBJ2-5|TRBD2|TRBV5-1
CASSSAGGQETQYF
TGCGCCAGCAGTTCGGCGGGGGGACAAGAGACCCAGTACTTC
>few|TRBJ2-2|.|TRBV19
CASTPLGGFGTGELFF
TGTGCCAGTACTCCCCTTGGAGGGTTCGGCACCGGGGAGCTGTTTTTT
>few|TRBJ2-3|.|TRBV13
CASSLRVTDTQYF
TGTGCCAGCAGCTTACGGGTGACAGATACGCAGTATTTT
>few|TRBJ1-1|.|TRBV6-5
CASSNSVWGGTEAFF
TGTGCCAGCAGCAATTCCGTTTGGGGTGGCACTGAAGCTTTCTTT